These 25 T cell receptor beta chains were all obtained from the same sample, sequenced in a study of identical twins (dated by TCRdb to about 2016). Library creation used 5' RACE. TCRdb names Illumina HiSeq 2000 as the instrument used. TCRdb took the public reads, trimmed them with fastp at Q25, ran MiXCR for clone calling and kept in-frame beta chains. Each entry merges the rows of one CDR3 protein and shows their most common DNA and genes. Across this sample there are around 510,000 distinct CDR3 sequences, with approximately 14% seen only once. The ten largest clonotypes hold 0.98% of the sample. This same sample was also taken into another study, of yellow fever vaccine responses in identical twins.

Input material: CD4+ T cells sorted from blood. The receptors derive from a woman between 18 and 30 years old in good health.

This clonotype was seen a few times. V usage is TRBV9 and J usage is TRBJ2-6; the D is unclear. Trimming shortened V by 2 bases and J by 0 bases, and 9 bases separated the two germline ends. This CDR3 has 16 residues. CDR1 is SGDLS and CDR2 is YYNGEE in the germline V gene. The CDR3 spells CASSVESLSGANVLTF. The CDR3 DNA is TGTGCCAGCAGCGTCGAAAGCCTCTCTGGGGCCAACGTCCTGACTTTC.

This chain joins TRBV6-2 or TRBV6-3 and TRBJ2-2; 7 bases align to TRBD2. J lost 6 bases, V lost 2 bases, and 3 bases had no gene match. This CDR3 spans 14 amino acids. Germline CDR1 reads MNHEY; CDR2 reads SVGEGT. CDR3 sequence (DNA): TGTGCCAGCAGTTACGTGGGACTACCCGGGGAGCTGTTTTTT. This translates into CASSYVGLPGELFF.

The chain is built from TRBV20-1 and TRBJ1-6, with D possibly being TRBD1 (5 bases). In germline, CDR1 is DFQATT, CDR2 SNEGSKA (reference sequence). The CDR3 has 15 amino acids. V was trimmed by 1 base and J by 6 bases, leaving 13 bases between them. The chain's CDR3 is CSARGRGSGNSPLHF. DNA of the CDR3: TGCAGTGCTAGAGGACGGGGGAGCGGTAATTCACCCCTCCACTTT.

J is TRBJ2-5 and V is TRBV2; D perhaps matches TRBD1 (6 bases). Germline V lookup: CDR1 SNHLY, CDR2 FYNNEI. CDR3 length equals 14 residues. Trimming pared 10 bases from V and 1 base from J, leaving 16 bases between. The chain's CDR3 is CAKRLGQSQETQYF. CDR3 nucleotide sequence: TGTGCCAAACGTTTAGGACAGTCCCAAGAGACCCAGTACTTC.

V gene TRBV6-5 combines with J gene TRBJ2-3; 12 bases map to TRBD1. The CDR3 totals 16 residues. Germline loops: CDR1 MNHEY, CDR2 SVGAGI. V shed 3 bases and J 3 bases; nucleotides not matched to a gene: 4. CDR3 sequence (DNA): TGTGCCAGCAGTTATGGGACAGGGGGCCGGACAGATACGCAGTATTTT. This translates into CASSYGTGGRTDTQYF.

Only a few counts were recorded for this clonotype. The CDR3, as DNA: TGCAGCGTTGCCATTCACTCGCTTCGGGCTGAAGCTTTCTTT. Translating gives CSVAIHSLRAEAFF. This sequence joins TRBV29-1 and TRBJ1-1; D gene ambiguous. From germline, CDR1 is SQVTM and CDR2 ANQGSEA. Trimming removed 4 bases from V and 6 bases from J, with 18 bases in between. The CDR3 spans 14 residues.

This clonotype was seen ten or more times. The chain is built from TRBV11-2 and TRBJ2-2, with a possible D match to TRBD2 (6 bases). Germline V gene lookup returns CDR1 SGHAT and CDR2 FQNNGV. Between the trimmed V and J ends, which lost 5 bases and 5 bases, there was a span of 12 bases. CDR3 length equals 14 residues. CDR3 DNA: TGTGCCAGCAGCCATTTGGGAGGAACCGGGGAGCTGTTTTTT. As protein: CASSHLGGTGELFF.

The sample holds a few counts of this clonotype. CDR3 region: CATRGELFAEAFF. The CDR3 DNA reads as TGTGCCACCAGAGGGGAGCTGTTCGCTGAAGCTTTCTTT. The chain employs TRBV24-1 and TRBJ1-1, with D perhaps matching TRBD1 (5 bases). Trimming took off 7 bases at V and 6 bases at J, with 14 bases between the two ends. The germline CDR1 and CDR2 sequences are KGHDR and SFDVKD. The CDR3 consists of 13 residues.

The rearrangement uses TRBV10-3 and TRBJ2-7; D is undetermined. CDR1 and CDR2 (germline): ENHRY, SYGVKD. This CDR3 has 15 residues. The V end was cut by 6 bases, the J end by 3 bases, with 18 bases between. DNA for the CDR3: TGTGCCATCAGCGAAGAGTCCTGGGGAATCTACGAGCAGTACTTC. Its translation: CAISEESWGIYEQYF.

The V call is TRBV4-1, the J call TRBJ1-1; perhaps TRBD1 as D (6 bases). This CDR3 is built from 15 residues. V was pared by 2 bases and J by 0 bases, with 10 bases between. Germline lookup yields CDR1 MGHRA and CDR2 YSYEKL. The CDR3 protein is CASSQSDRVNTEAFF. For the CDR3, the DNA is TGCGCCAGCAGCCAATCGGACAGAGTGAACACTGAAGCTTTCTTT.

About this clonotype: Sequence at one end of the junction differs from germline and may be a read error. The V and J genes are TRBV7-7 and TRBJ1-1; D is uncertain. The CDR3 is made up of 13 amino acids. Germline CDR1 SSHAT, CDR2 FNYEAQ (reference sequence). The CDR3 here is CASSSDFGTEAFF. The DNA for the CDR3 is TGTGCTAGCAGCTCCGACTTTGGCACTGAAGCTTTCTTT.

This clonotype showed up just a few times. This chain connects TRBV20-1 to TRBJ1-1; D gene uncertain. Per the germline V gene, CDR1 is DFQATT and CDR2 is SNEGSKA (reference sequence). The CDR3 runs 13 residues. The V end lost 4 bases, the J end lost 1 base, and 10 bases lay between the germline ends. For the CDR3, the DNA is TGCAGTGCTACTCACAAGGGGAACACTGAAGCTTTCTTT. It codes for CSATHKGNTEAFF.

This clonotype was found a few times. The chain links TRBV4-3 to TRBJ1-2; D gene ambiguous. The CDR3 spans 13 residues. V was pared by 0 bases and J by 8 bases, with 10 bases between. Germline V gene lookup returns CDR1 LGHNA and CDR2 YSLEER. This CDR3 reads CASSQDVGRGYTF. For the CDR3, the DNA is TGCGCCAGCAGCCAAGATGTGGGAAGGGGCTACACCTTC.

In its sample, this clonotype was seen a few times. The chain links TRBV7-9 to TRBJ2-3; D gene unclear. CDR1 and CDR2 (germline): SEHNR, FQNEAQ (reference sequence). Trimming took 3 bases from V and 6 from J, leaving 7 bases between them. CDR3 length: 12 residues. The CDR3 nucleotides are TGTGCCAGCAGCTTTGGTATGGATACGCAGTATTTT. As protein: CASSFGMDTQYF.

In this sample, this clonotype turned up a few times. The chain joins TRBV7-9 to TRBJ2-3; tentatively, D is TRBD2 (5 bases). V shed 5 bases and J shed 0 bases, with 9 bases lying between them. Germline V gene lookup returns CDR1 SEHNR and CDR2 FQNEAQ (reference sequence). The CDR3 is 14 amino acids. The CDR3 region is CASSGEFSTDTQYF. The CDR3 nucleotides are TGTGCCAGCAGCGGGGAGTTTAGCACAGATACGCAGTATTTT.

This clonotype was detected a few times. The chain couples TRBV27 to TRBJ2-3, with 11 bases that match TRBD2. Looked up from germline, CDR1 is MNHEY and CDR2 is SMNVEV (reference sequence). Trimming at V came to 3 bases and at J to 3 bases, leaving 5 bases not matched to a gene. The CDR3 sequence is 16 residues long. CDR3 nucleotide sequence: TGTGCCAGCAGTTTTAGGAGACTAGCGGGGACAGATACGCAGTATTTT. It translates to CASSFRRLAGTDTQYF.

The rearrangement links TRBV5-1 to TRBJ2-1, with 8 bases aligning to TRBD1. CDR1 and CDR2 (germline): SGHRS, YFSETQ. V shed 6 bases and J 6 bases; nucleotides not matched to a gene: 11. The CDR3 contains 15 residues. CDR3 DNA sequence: TGCGCCAGCACGCCCGGCGGGACAGGACCCAATGAGCAGTTCTTC. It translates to CASTPGGTGPNEQFF.

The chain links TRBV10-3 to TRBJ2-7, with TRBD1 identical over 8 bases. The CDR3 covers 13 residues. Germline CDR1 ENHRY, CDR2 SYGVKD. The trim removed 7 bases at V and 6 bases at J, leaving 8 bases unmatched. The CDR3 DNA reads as TGTGCCATCATGGACAGGGTAGGTAGCGAGCAGTACTTC. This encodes CAIMDRVGSEQYF.

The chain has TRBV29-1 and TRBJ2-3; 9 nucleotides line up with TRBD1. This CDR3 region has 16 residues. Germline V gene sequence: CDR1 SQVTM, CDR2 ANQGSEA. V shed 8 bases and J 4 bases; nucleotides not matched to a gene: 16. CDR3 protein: CSSTRRDREAADTQYF. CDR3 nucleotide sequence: TGCAGCAGCACCCGCCGGGACAGGGAGGCCGCAGATACGCAGTATTTT.

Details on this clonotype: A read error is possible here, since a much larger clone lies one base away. The CDR3: CPSSQGSLGETQYF. The CDR3 DNA is TGTCCCAGCAGCCAGGGAAGTTTGGGGGAGACCCAGTACTTC. The J gene is TRBJ2-5, the V gene TRBV3-1; TRBD1 might be the D (5 bases). CDR1 and CDR2 (germline): LGHDT, YNNKEL (reference sequence). The CDR3 has 14 residues.

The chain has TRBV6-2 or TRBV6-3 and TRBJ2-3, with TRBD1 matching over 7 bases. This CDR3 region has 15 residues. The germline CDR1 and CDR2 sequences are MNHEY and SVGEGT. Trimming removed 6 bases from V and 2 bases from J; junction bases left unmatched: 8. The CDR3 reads CASRNRQGHTDTQYF. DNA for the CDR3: TGTGCCAGCAGAAACCGACAGGGCCACACAGATACGCAGTATTTT.

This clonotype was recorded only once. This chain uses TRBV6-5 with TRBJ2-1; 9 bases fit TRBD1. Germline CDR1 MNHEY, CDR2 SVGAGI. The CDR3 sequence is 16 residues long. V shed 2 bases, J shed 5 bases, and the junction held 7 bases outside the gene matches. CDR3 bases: TGTGCCAGCAGTTACAGGTCGGACAGGGGTAACAATGAGCAGTTCTTC. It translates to CASSYRSDRGNNEQFF.

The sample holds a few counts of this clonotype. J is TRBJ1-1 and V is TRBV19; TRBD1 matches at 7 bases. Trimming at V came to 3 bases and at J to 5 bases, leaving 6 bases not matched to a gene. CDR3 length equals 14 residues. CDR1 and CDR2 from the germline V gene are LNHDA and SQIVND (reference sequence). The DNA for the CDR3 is TGTGCCAGTAGTATCGGCAGGGGGGTAACTGAAGCTTTCTTT. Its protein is CASSIGRGVTEAFF.

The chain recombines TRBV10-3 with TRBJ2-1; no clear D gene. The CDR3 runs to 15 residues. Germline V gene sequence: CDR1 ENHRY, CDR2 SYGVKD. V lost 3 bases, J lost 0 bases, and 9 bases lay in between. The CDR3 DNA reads TGTGCCATCAGTGAATCTGGAAGCTCCTACAATGAGCAGTTCTTC. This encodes CAISESGSSYNEQFF.

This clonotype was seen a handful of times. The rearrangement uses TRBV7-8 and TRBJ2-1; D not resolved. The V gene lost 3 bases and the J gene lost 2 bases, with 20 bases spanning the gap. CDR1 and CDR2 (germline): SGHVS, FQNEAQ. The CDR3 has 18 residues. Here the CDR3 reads CASSLVQLGLPAYNEQFF. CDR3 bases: TGTGCCAGCAGCTTGGTACAACTTGGGCTACCGGCCTACAATGAGCAGTTCTTC.